This T cell receptor (beta chain) is drawn from a study of blood T cell repertoires in COVID-19 (dated by TCRdb to about 2020). Some background on the complete study: The collaborator samples originated in the United States, Italy and Spain and spanned the acute and convalescent phases of COVID-19. The material from the prospective study consisted of cDNA or gDNA derived from T cells, B-cell-depleted T cells, or PBMCs. Subjects who had been exposed to COVID-19, were actively infected with it, or had recovered from it provided the deeply sampled blood TCRbeta repertoires that made up the dataset. The repertoires were released in a freely available public database meant as a resource for research on the immune response to SARS-CoV-2. The samples were drawn from the first 160 participants of the ongoing ImmuneRACE study and from roughly 1,300 subjects provided by 6 global collaborators. Sample metadata almost always included a de-identified subject ID, COVID-19 status, age in years and sex. Where available, HLA class I and class II types were obtained from metadata supplied by the sample provider rather than from assay-based typing.

As regards this clone: Its antigen remains undetermined. No base quality values were provided; no much bigger clone lies one nucleotide off.

Another Seattle source contributed samples from volunteer blood donors who had recovered from COVID-19. Collaborating institutions collected whole blood in K2EDTA tubes following their own protocols. For TCRbeta analysis, collaborators shipped samples in one of three forms: frozen whole blood, isolated PBMCs, or DNA extracted from either of those sample types. The immunoSEQ Assay, a bias-controlled multiplex PCR, was used to amplify TCRbeta CDR3 regions from genomic DNA. Per the original workflow: The number of nucleated cells in each sample was estimated by amplification of reference gene primers within the assay. To quantify the absolute abundance of each unique TCRbeta CDR3 rearrangement, sequence reads were collapsed and filtered. Productive Simpson clonality was computed per sample as the square root of Simpson's diversity index over productive rearrangements. This immuneACCESS table, as held by TCRdb, lists in-frame sequences with V and J called but not all clones. Of the missing ones, under half trace to an unresolved V gene in checked studies; the others have no known cause. The DNA was the basis for D and trimming; V, J and clone size are from that table. The sample table contains fewer than 200,000 clones; only one count was recorded for about 87% of them. 0.88% of the sample goes to the ten largest clones.

The CDR3 spans 15 residues, from the cysteine through the phenylalanine. Just the 45-base CDR3 DNA is kept, in frame starting at base 1. Reading the germline V gene (reference sequence) gives CDR1 GTSNPN and CDR2 SVGIG. V loses 0 bases, J loses 4 bases, and the germline ends lie 15 bases apart. Study-wide findings and limitations: The quantity of clinical and demographic metadata differed by source and by participant and was supplied without curation.

The rearranged segments are TRBV30 and TRBJ1-2; a tentative D match to TRBD1 spans 6 bases. Sequences were obtained from peripheral blood. This clonotype originated in a woman aged 18-35 years who had recovered from COVID-19. The CDR3 corresponds to CAWSVRAGDGYGYTF. The DNA reads TGTGCCTGGAGTGTACGGGCAGGGGATGGCTATGGCTACACCTTC.